This T cell receptor (beta chain) is from a study of blood T cell repertoires in COVID-19 (dated by TCRdb to 2018 to 2021). About the investigation overall: Collaborator samples came from the United States, Italy and Spain and covered acute and convalescent phases of COVID-19. Deeply sampled blood TCRbeta repertoires from subjects exposed to, actively infected with, or recovered from COVID-19 were included in the dataset. The prospective study material was composed of cDNA or gDNA derived from T cells, B-cell-depleted T cells, or PBMCs. Where HLA class I and class II types were available, the types were taken from metadata supplied by the sample provider, not from assay-based typing. The repertoires were made available in a free public database intended to serve as a resource for research on the immune response to SARS-CoV-2. Sample metadata almost always included a de-identified subject ID, COVID-19 status, age in years and sex. The samples were drawn from two sources: the first 160 participants of the ongoing ImmuneRACE study, and 1,200 or so subjects contributed by 6 global collaborators.

CDR1 and CDR2 are drawn from the germline V gene: LGHNA, YSLEER. V gives up 0 bases and J gives up 0 bases, and the segment between their germline ends measures 10 bases. From cysteine to phenylalanine, the CDR3 is 16 amino acids long. Solely the CDR3 DNA is kept, with 48 bases framed from the first base. What the work shows at the level of the full study, not this receptor alone: The amount of clinical and demographic metadata varied by source and participant and was provided uncurated.

Collaborating institutions collected whole blood in K2EDTA tubes following their own protocols. Collaborator samples were shipped for TCRbeta analysis as frozen whole blood, isolated PBMCs, or DNA extracted from either sample type. TCRbeta CDR3 regions were amplified from genomic DNA using the immunoSEQ Assay, a bias-controlled multiplex PCR. The original methods were these. Nucleated cell counts per sample were estimated from amplification of reference gene primers within the assay. To quantify the absolute abundance of each unique TCRbeta CDR3 rearrangement, sequence reads were collapsed and filtered. Productive Simpson clonality was computed per sample as the square root of Simpson's diversity index over productive rearrangements. As stored in TCRdb, this immuneACCESS dataset retains in-frame rearrangements with V and J assigned. A fraction of the clones does not appear; measured against another copy, unresolved V genes explain less than half of the discrepancy, and the remainder lacks a known reason. That table supplies the V and J calls and clone size; D and trimming were determined from the DNA. The sample has some 150,000 clones on record, approximately 80% of them singletons. 10% to 15% of the sample is in the top ten clones.

Regarding this clone: This receptor's antigen is unknown. It has no much larger one-base neighbor in the sample; base qualities were not kept.

This TCR came from a man in his sixties with active or convalescent COVID-19. The sample taken for sequencing was peripheral blood. The chain is encoded by TRBV4-3 joined to TRBJ2-3, with the D gene too uncertain to name. In nucleotides, the sequence is TGCGCCAGCAGCCAAGAGCCCACACCAAGCACAGATACGCAGTATTTT. It encodes CASSQEPTPSTDTQYF.